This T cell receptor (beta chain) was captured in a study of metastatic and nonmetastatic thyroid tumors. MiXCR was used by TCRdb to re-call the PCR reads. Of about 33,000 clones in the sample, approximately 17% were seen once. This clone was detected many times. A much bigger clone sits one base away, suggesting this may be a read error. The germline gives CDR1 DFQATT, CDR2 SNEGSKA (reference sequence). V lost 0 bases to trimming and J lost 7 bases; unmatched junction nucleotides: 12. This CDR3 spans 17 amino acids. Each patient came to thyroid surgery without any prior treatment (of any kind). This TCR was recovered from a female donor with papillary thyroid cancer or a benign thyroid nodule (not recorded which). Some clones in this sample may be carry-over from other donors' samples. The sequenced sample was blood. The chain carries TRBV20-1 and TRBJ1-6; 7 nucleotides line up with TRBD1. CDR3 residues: CSARDGDSGVENSPLHF. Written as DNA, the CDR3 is TGCAGTGCTAGAGATGGGGACAGTGGAGTAGAAAATTCACCCCTCCACTTT.